This T cell receptor (beta chain) was recovered during a study of shared clonotypes between healthy human individuals. J lost 9 bases, V lost 7 bases, and 8 bases had no gene match. Germline CDR1 and CDR2: SNHLY and FYNNEI. There are 15 residues in the CDR3. Clones were read by immunoSEQ multiplex PCR, and TCRdb kept only the in-frame ones, dropping some. The sample consists of around 2.3 million clones, approximately 96% of them appearing once. The sample taken for sequencing was naive CD4+ T cells sorted from blood. Sample subset: CD45RA+ positively selected. The chain uses TRBV2 and TRBJ2-1; 14 bases map to TRBD2. This TCR was sampled from a young man in good health. In DNA, the CDR3 is TGTGCCAGCACCGTGACTAGCGGGGGGGCGGCTGAGCAGTTCTTC. Translated: CASTVTSGGAAEQFF.